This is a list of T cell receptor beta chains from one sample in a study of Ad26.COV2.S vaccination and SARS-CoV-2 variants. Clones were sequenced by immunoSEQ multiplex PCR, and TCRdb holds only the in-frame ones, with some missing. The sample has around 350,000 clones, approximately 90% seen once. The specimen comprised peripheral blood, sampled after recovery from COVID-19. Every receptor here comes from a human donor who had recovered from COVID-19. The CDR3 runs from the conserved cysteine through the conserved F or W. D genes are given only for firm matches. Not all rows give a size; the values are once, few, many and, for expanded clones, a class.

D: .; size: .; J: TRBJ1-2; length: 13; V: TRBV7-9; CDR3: CASSIHPDYGYTF; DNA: TGTGCCAGCAGCATACACCCTGACTATGGCTACACCTTC
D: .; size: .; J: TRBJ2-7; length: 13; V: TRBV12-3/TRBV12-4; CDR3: CASSFLGSDEQYF; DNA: TGTGCCAGCAGTTTTTTAGGGAGCGACGAGCAGTACTTC
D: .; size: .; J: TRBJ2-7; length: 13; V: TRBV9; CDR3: CASSGRGETQQYF; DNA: TGTGCCAGCAGTGGAAGGGGGGAGACCCAGCAGTACTTC
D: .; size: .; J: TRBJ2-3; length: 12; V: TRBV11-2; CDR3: CASSLSADTQYF; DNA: TGTGCCAGCAGCTTATCAGCAGATACGCAGTATTTT
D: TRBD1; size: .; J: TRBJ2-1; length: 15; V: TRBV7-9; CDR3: CASSFDRGRVNEQFF; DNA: TGTGCCAGCAGCTTCGACAGGGGGCGCGTCAATGAGCAGTTCTTC
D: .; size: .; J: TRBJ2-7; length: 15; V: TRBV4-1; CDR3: CASSQDQGTIYEQYF; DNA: TGCGCCAGCAGCCAAGATCAGGGGACTATCTACGAGCAGTACTTC
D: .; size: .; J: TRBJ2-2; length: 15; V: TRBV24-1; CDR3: CATSDLGANTGELFF; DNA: TGTGCCACCAGTGACCTCGGCGCGAACACCGGGGAGCTGTTTTTT
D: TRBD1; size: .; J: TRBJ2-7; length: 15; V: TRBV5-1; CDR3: CASRSTGASSYEQYF; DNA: TGCGCCAGCAGGTCGACAGGGGCGAGCTCCTACGAGCAGTACTTC
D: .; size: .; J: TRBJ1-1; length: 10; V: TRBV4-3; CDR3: CASLNTEAFF; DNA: TGCGCCAGCTTGAACACTGAAGCTTTCTTT
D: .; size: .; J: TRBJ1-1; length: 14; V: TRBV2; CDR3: CASRFTTSNTEAFF; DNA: TGTGCCAGCAGGTTTACGACGAGTAACACTGAAGCTTTCTTT
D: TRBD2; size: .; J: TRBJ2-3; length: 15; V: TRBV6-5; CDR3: CASSRGLAGGDTQYF; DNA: TGTGCCAGCAGTCGGGGACTAGCGGGGGGGGATACGCAGTATTTT
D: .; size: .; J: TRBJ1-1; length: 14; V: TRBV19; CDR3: CASSILSPNTEAFF; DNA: TGTGCCAGTAGTATATTATCCCCAAACACTGAAGCTTTCTTT
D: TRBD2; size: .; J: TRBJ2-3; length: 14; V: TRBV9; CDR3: CASSVEAGSGTQYF; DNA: TGTGCCAGCAGCGTAGAAGCGGGGAGCGGTACGCAGTATTTT
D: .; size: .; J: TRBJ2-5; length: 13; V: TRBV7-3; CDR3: CASSLGGRETQYF; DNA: TGTGCCAGCAGCTTGGGGGGTCGGGAGACCCAGTACTTC
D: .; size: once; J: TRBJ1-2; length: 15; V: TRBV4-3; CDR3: CASSPQRRAGEGYTF; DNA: TGCGCCAGCAGCCCTCAGCGCAGGGCAGGGGAAGGCTACACCTTC
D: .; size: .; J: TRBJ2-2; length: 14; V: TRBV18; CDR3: CASSESTNTGELFF; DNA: TGTGCCAGCTCAGAGAGTACGAACACCGGGGAGCTGTTTTTT
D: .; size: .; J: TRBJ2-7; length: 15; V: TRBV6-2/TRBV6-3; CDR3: CASSSPGRLATEQYF; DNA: TGTGCCAGCAGTTCTCCGGGACGTTTGGCGACCGAGCAGTACTTC
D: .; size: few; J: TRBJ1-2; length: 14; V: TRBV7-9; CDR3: CASSPAGTRYGYTF; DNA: TGTGCCAGCAGCCCAGCGGGCACTCGCTATGGCTACACCTTC
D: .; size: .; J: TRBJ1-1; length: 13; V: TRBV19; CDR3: CASSPTGGTEAFF; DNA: TGTGCCAGTAGTCCGACGGGGGGCACTGAAGCTTTCTTT
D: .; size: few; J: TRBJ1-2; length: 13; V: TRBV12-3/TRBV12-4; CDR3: CASSLGANYGYTF; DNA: TGTGCCAGCAGTTTAGGGGCGAACTATGGCTACACCTTC
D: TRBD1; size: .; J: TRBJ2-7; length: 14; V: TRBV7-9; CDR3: CASSLGTGLYEQYF; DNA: TGTGCCAGCAGCCTAGGGACAGGGCTATACGAGCAGTACTTC
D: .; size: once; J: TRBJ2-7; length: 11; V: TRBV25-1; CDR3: CASSGGYEQYF; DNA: TGTGCCAGCAGTGGGGGTTACGAGCAGTACTTC
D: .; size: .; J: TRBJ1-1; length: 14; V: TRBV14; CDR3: CASSQEWGGTEAFF; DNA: TGTGCCAGCAGCCAAGAGTGGGGTGGCACTGAAGCTTTCTTT
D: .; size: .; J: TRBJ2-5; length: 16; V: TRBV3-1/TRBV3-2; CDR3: CASSQGLVLRGTTQYF; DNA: TGTGCCAGCAGCCAAGGTTTGGTTCTTCGGGGGACTACCCAGTACTTC
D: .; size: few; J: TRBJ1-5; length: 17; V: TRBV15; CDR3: CATSRDEDGNSNQPQHF; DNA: TGTGCCACCAGCAGAGATGAGGACGGTAATAGCAATCAGCCCCAGCATTTT
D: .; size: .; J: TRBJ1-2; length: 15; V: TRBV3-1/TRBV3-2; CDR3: CASSFRTGTSYGYTF; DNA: TGTGCCAGCAGCTTCAGAACCGGGACTTCCTATGGCTACACCTTC
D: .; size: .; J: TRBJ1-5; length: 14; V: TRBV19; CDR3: CASWSRQINQPQHF; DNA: TGTGCCAGTTGGTCTAGACAGATCAATCAGCCCCAGCATTTT
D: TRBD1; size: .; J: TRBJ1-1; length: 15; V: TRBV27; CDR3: CASSRRDRELTEAFF; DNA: TGTGCCAGCAGTCGCCGGGACAGGGAGTTGACTGAAGCTTTCTTT
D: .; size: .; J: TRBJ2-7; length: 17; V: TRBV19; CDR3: CASSIGGSGRPPYEQYF; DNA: TGTGCCAGTAGTATTGGGGGCTCAGGACGGCCCCCCTACGAGCAGTACTTC
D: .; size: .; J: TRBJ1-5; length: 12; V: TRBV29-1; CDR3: CSVSTRNQPQHF; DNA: TGCAGCGTCAGTACCCGTAATCAGCCCCAGCATTTT
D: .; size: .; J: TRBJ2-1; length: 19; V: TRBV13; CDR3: CASSSLSGLADRSYNEQFF; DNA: TGTGCCAGCAGCTCCCTCTCGGGTCTGGCGGACCGCTCCTACAATGAGCAGTTCTTC
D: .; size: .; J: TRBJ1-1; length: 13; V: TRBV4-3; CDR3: CASSQLGNTEAFF; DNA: TGCGCCAGCAGCCAACTGGGGAACACTGAAGCTTTCTTT
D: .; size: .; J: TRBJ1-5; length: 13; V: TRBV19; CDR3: CASSDSRGQPQHF; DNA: TGTGCCAGTAGCGACAGCCGGGGTCAGCCCCAGCATTTT
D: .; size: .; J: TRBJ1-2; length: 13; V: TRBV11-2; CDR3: CASSLDLGYGYTF; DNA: TGTGCCAGCAGCTTAGATCTAGGTTATGGCTACACCTTC
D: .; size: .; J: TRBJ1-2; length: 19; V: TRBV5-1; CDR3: CASSLWSGGTANLNYGYTF; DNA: TGCGCCAGCAGCTTGTGGAGTGGGGGGACGGCCAACTTGAACTATGGCTACACCTTC
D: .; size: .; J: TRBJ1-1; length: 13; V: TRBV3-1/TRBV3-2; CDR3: CASSQIRWAEAFF; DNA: TGTGCCAGCAGCCAAATCCGTTGGGCTGAAGCTTTCTTT
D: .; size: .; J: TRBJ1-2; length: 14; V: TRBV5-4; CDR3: CASSRTSGYYGYTF; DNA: TGTGCCAGCAGCCGGACCTCGGGGTACTATGGCTACACCTTC
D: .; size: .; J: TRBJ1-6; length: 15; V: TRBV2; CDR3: CASNGPGWINSPLHF; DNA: TGTGCCAGCAACGGACCGGGGTGGATTAATTCACCCCTCCACTTT
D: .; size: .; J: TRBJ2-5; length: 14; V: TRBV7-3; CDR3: CASSLNPDIGAQYF; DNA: TGTGCCAGCAGCTTAAACCCGGACATTGGGGCCCAGTACTTC
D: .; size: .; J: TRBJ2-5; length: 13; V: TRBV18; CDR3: CASSRAMQETQYF; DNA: TGTGCCAGCTCACGGGCAATGCAAGAGACCCAGTACTTC
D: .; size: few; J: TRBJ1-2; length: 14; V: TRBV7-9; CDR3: CASSARGSNYGYTF; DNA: TGTGCCAGCAGCGCCCGGGGTTCTAACTATGGCTACACCTTC
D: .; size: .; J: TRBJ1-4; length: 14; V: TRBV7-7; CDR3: CASSSRPGPEKLFF; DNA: TGTGCTAGCAGCTCCCGCCCGGGACCTGAAAAACTGTTTTTT
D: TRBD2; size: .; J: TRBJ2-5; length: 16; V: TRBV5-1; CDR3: CASSPGTRDYGETQYF; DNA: TGCGCCAGCAGCCCGGGGACCCGGGACTATGGGGAGACCCAGTACTTC
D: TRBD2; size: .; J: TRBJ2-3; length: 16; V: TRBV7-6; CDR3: CASSLPGGARTDTQYF; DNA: TGTGCCAGCAGCTTGCCCGGGGGGGCCCGCACAGATACGCAGTATTTT
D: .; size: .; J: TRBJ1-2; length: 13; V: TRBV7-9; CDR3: CASSLGSFNGYTF; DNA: TGTGCCAGCAGCTTAGGGTCGTTTAATGGCTACACCTTC
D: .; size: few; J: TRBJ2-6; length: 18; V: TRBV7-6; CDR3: CASSLGASKYSGANVLTF; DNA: TGTGCCAGCAGCTTAGGCGCCTCTAAGTACTCTGGGGCCAACGTCCTGACTTTC
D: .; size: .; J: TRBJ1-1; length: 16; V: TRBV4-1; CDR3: CASSQSLSGAFTEAFF; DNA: TGCGCCAGCAGCCAATCGTTGTCCGGGGCGTTCACTGAAGCTTTCTTT
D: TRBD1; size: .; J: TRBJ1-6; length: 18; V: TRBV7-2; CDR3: CASSLVRWTGVSNSPLHF; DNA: TGTGCCAGCAGCTTAGTGAGGTGGACAGGGGTGAGTAATTCACCCCTCCACTTT
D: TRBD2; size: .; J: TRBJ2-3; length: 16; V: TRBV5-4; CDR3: CASSSGGGFGTDTQYF; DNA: TGTGCCAGCAGCTCTGGCGGGGGGTTTGGCACAGATACGCAGTATTTT
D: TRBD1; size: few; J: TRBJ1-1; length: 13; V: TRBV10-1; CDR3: CASSDRGNTEAFF; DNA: TGCGCCAGCAGCGACAGGGGGAACACTGAAGCTTTCTTT
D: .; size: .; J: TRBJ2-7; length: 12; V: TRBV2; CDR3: CASKYGTYEQYF; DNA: TGTGCCAGCAAGTACGGCACCTACGAGCAGTACTTC
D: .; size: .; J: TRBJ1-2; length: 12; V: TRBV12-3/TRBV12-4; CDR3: CASNRWEYGYTF; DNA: TGTGCCAGCAACAGGTGGGAGTATGGCTACACCTTC
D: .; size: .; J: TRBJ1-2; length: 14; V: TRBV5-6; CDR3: CASSFWGPNYGYTF; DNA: TGTGCCAGCAGCTTCTGGGGGCCTAACTATGGCTACACCTTC
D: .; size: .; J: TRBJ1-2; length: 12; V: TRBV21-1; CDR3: CASSKLHRLGTF; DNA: TGTGCCAGCAGCAAACTCCACCGGTTGGGTACCTTC
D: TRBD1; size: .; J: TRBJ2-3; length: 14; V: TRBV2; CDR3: CASRQGLGTDTQYF; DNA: TGTGCCAGCCGACAGGGATTGGGCACAGATACGCAGTATTTT
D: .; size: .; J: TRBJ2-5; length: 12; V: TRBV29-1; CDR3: CSVEGIGETQYF; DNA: TGCAGCGTTGAAGGAATCGGAGAGACCCAGTACTTC
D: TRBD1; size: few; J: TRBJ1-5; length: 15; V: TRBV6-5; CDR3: CASGRGDRDNQPQHF; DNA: TGTGCCAGCGGCCGGGGGGACAGGGACAATCAGCCCCAGCATTTT
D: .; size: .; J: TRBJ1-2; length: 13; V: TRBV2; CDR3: CASLAGEGYGYTF; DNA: TGTGCCAGCTTGGCAGGGGAAGGCTATGGCTACACCTTC
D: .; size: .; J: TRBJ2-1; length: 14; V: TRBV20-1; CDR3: CSASPGRGVNEQFF; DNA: TGCAGTGCTAGTCCGGGCAGGGGGGTCAATGAGCAGTTCTTC
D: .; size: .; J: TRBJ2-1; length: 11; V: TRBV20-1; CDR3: CSAPGGGGQFF; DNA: TGCAGTGCCCCCGGGGGAGGAGGGCAGTTCTTC